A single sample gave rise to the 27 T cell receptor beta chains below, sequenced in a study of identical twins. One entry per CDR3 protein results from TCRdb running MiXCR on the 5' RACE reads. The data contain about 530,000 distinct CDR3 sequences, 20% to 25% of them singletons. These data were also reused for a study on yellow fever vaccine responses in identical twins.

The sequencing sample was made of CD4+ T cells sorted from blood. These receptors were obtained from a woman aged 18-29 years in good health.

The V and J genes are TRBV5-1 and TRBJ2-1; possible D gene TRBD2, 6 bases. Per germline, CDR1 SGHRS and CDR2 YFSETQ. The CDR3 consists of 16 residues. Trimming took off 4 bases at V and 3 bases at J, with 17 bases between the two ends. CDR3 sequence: CASSPDVGRIYNEQFF. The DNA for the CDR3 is TGCGCCAGCAGCCCCGACGTGGGGAGGATCTACAATGAGCAGTTCTTC.

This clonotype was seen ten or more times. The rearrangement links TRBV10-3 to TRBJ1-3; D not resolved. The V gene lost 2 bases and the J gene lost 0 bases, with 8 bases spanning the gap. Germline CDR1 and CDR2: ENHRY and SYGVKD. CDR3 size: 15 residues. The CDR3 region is CAISEAEGSGNTIYF. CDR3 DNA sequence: TGTGCCATCAGTGAGGCGGAGGGCTCTGGAAACACCATATATTTT.

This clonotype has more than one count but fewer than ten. The CDR3 bases are TGTGCCAGCAGCCGACAGACAGGGGGGACTGAAGCTTTCTTT. It codes for CASSRQTGGTEAFF. The J gene is TRBJ1-1, the V gene TRBV7-9, with 9 bases matching TRBD1. Germline V gene lookup returns CDR1 SEHNR and CDR2 FQNEAQ (reference sequence). The CDR3 runs 14 residues. The junction had 6 bases not matched to a gene; V was cut back by 5 bases and J by 5 bases.

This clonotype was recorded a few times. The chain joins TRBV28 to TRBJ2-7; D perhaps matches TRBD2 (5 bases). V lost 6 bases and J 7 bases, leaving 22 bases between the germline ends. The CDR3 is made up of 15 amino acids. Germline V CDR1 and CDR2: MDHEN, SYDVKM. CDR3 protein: CASSTPGLPTREQYV. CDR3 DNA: TGTGCCAGCAGCACGCCCGGACTCCCAACGAGAGAGCAGTACGTC.

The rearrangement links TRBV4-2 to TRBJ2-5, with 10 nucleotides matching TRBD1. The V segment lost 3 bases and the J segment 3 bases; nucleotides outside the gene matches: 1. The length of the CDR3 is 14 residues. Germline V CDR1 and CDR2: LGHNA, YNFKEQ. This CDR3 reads CASSQGQGKETQYF. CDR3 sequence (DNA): TGTGCCAGCAGCCAGGGACAGGGGAAAGAGACCCAGTACTTC.

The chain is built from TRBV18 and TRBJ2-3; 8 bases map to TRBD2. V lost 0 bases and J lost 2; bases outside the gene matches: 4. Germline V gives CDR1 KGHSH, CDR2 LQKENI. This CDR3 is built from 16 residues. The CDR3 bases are TGTGCCAGCTCACCACCCTTGCGGGGGGCCACAGATACGCAGTATTTT. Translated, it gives CASSPPLRGATDTQYF. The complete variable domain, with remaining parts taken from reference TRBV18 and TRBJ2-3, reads NAGVMQNPRHLVRRRGQEARLRCSPMKGHSHVYWYRQLPEEGLKFMVYLQKENIIDESGMPKERFSAEFPKEGPSILRIQQVVRGDSAAYFCASSPPLRGATDTQYFGPGTRLTVL.

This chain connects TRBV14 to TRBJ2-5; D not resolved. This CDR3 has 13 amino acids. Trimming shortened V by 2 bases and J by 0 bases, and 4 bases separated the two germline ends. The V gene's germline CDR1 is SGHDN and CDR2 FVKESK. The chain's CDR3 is CASSQSYQETQYF. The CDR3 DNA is TGTGCCAGCAGCCAATCGTACCAAGAGACCCAGTACTTC.

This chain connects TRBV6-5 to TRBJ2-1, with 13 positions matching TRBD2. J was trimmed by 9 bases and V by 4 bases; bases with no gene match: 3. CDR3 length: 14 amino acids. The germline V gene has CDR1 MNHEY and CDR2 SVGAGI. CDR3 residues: CASSLLAGGAEQFF. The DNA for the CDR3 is TGTGCCAGCAGTTTACTAGCGGGAGGGGCTGAGCAGTTCTTC.

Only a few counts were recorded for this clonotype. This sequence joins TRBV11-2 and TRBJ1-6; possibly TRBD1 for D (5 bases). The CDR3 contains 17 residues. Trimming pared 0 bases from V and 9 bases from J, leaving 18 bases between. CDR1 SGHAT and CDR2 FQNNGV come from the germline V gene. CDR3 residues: CASSLDRSGVKSSPLHF. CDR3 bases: TGTGCCAGCAGCTTAGATCGTTCGGGGGTAAAAAGTTCACCCCTCCACTTT.

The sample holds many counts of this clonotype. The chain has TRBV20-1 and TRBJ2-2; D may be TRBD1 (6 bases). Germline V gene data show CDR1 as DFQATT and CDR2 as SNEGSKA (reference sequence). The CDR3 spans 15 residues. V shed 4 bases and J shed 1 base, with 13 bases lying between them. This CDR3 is CSAKTGTQNTGELFF. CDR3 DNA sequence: TGCAGTGCTAAAACCGGGACACAGAACACCGGGGAGCTGTTTTTT.

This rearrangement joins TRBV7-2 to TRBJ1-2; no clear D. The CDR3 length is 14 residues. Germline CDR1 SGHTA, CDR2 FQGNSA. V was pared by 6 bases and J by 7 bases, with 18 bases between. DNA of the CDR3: TGTGCCAGCAGGCAGGCAACATCTGCTTTTGGCTACACCTTC. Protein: CASRQATSAFGYTF.

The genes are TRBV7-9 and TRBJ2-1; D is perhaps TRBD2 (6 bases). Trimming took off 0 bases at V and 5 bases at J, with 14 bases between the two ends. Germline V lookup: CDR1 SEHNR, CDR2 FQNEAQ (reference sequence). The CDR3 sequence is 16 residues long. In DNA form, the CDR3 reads TGTGCCAGCAGCTTAGCGCTGGGGACTTCTAACAATGAGCAGTTCTTC. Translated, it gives CASSLALGTSNNEQFF.

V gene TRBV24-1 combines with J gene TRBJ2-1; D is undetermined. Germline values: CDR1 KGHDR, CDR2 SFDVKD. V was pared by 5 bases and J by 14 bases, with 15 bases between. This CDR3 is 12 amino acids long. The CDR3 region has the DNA TGTGCCACCAGTGCTGACCGCCGTTTGAAGTTCTTC. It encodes CATSADRRLKFF.

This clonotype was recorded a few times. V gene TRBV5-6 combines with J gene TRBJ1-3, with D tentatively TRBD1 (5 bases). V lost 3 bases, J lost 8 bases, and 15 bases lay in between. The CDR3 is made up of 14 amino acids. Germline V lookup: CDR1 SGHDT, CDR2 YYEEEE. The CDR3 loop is CASSSGPLGDTIYF. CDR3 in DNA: TGTGCCAGCAGCTCGGGACCCCTCGGAGACACCATATATTTT.

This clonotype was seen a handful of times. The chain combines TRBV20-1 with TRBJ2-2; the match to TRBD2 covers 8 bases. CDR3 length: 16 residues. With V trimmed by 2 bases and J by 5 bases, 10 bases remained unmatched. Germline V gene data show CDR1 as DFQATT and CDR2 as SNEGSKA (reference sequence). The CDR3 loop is CSARQGGGGTTGELFF. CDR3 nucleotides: TGCAGTGCTAGACAGGGAGGCGGGGGGACGACCGGGGAGCTGTTTTTT.

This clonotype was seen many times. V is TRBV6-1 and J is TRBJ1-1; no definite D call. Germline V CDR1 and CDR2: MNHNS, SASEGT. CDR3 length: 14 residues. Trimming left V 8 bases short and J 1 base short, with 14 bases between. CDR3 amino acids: CASREKPTNTEAFF. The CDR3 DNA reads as TGTGCCAGCCGCGAGAAGCCGACGAACACTGAAGCTTTCTTT.

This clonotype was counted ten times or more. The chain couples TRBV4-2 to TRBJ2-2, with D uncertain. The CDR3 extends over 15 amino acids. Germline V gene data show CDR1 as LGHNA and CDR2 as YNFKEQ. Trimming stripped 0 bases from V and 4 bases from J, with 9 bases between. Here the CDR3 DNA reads TGTGCCAGCAGCCAAGATTCGGTTACCACCGGGGAGCTGTTTTTT. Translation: CASSQDSVTTGELFF.

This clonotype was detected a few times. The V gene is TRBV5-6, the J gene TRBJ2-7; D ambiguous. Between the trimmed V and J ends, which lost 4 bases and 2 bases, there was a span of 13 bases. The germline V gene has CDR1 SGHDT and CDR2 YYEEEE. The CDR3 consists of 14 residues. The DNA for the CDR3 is TGTGCCAGCAGCCGCGGCCCAGGACCCTACGAGCAGTACTTC. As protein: CASSRGPGPYEQYF.

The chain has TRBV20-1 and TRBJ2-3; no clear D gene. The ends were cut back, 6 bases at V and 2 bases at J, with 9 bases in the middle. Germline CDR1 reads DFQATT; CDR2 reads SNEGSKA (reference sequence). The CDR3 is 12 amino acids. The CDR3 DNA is TGCAGTGCAACCCTAAACACAGATACGCAGTATTTT. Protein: CSATLNTDTQYF.

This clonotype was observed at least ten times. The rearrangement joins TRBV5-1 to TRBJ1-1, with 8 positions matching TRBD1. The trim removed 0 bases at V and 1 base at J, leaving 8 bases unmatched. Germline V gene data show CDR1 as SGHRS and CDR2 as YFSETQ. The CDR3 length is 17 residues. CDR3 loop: CASSLAGTGVGNTEAFF. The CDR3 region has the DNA TGCGCCAGCAGCTTGGCGGGGACAGGTGTAGGGAACACTGAAGCTTTCTTT.

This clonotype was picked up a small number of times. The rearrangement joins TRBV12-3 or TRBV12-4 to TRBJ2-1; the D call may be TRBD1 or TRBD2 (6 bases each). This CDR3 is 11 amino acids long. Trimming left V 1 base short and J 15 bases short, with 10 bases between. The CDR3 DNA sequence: TGTGCCAGCAGTTTAGAGGGGGGCCGGTTCTTC. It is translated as CASSLEGGRFF.

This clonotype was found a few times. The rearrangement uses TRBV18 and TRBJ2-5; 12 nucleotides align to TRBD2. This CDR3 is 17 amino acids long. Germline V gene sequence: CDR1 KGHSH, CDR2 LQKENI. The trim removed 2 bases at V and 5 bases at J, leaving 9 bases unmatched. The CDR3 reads CASSPRTSGVPGETQYF. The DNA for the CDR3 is TGTGCCAGCTCACCAAGGACTAGCGGGGTCCCAGGGGAGACCCAGTACTTC.

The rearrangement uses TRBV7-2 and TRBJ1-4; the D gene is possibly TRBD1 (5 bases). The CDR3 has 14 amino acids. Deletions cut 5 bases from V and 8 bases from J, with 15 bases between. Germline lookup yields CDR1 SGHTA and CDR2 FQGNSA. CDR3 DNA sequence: TGTGCCAGCAGCCAACAGGAGTATCGGGAAAAACTGTTTTTT. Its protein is CASSQQEYREKLFF.

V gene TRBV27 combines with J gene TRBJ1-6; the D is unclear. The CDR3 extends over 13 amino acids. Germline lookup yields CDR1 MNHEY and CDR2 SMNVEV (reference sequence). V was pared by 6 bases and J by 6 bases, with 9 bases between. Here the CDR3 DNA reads TGTGCCAGCAGAATTAGAATTAATTCACCCCTCCACTTT. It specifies CASRIRINSPLHF.

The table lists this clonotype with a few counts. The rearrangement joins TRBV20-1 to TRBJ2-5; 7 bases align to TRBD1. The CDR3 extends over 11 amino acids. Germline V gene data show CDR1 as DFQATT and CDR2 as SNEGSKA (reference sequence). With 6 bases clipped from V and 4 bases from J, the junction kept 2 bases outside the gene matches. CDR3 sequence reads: CSAQGRETQYF. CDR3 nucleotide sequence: TGCAGTGCACAGGGGAGAGAGACCCAGTACTTC.

CDR3 amino acids: CASSQGAHSGNTIYF. CDR3 nucleotides: TGTGCCAGCAGCCAAGGGGCACACTCTGGAAACACCATATATTTT. This chain connects TRBV3-1 to TRBJ1-3; no firm D call. The V gene lost 1 base and the J gene lost 0 bases, with 7 bases spanning the gap. Germline assignment: CDR1 LGHDT and CDR2 YNNKEL (reference sequence). This CDR3 comprises 15 residues.

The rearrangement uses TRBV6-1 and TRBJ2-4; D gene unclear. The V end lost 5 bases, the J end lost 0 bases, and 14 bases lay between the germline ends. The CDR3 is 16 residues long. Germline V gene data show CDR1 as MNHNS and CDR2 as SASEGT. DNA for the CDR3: TGTGCCAGCAGTCTGTTCTCGACTGCAGCCAAAAACATTCAGTACTTC. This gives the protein CASSLFSTAAKNIQYF.